This TCR beta chain emerged from a study of human T cells and chemical hapten exposure. Notes on the study in general: Sensitization with DPC brought no change to TCRs above 1 in 1000 in frequency.

This CDR3 is 15 amino acids long. Germline CDR1 SGHKS, CDR2 YYEKEE (reference sequence). Trimming took 6 bases from V and 5 from J, leaving 18 bases between them. Time point denoted: patch test 3, about 24 weeks after DPC sensitization. The treatment here: therapeutic diphenylcyclopropenone sensitization with weekly scalp DPC. Prior to each patch test being applied, blood was drawn. Donors, patients with alopecia ranging from 18 to 70 years old and judged suitable for DPC, provided samples. From the RACE reads, TCRdb called clonotypes with MiXCR, one entry per CDR3 protein. The sample carries some 62,000 distinct CDR3 sequences, approximately 10% recorded once. This clonotype was observed a few times. Its antigen is unknown.

This clonotype originated in a woman aged 25 to 39 with alopecia areata. Some clones in this sample may be carry-over from other donors' samples. The starting material was whole blood, obtained in connection with sensitization to the hapten diphenylcyclopropenone (DPC). The chain joins TRBV5-5 to TRBJ1-5; perhaps TRBD1 as D (6 bases). CDR3 sequence: CASNVDSSGDQPQHF. DNA of the CDR3: TGTGCCAGCAACGTAGATTCGTCAGGGGATCAGCCCCAGCATTTT.